This entry is about one TCR beta chain. No antigen is known for it. Germline V gene data show CDR1 as WSHSY and CDR2 as SAAADI. The CDR3 runs to 13 residues. Trimming cost V 8 bases and J 5 bases, with 15 bases left between them. This specimen belongs to a study of OX40 agonist ivuxolimab in advanced cancers. Study context: Dose-escalation patients were diagnosed with hepatocellular carcinoma, melanoma, renal cell cancer or head and neck cancer. General study findings and limits: Dosing at 0.1 to 3.0 mg/kg was accompanied by clonal expansion of CD4+ and CD8+ blood T cells by week 6. Expansion of clones was among the lowest in partial responders at 0.1-3.0 mg/kg. A proportion of nonresponders additionally exhibited low normalized T-cell clonal expansion.

Profiling relied on immunoSEQ multiplex PCR, and the TCRdb table lists in-frame clones only, not all of them. Of about 83,000 clones in the sample, around 85% are singletons; the top ten hold approximately 7%. Source: CD4+ or CD8+ T cells sorted from blood, taken in a trial of the OX40 agonist ivuxolimab. The V call is TRBV10-2, the J call TRBJ1-2; D is possibly TRBD1 (5 bases). The TCR was taken from an adult with an advanced solid tumor such as melanoma, head and neck, liver or kidney cancer. CDR3: CASGGPGRYGYTF. CDR3 nucleotides: TGCGCCAGCGGGGGACCCGGACGGTATGGCTACACCTTC.